The rows below give T cell receptor beta chains drawn from one sample of a study of cytomegalovirus exposure and HLA in healthy donors. The repertoire was sequenced with immunoSEQ multiplex PCR; TCRdb's copy has only in-frame clones and lacks some. The repertoire holds roughly 200,000 clones, under 85% seen once, with 1.6% in the top ten. Sequenced input: PBMCs. The source is a middle-aged man in good health and CMV-seronegative. Each CDR3 is given with its conserved first and last residue. Each record gives: CDR3 protein, CDR3 DNA, J gene, V gene, clone size, D gene. A D gene is named only where the DNA matches it firmly. Clone sizes are given selectively: once, few, many, or a class where the clone is expanded.

CASSVAQGVRGYTF	TGTGCCAGCAGCGTAGCACAGGGGGTTCGGGGCTACACCTTC	TRBJ1-2	TRBV9	.	TRBD1
CSVEGTGAKKGTEAFF	TGCAGCGTTGAAGGGACAGGGGCTAAAAAAGGCACTGAAGCTTTCTTT	TRBJ1-1	TRBV29-1	.	TRBD1
CASSPTPDRNQPQHF	TGCGCCAGCAGCCCAACCCCGGACAGAAATCAGCCCCAGCATTTT	TRBJ1-5	TRBV4-3	.	.
CASSYYNRGAYEQYF	TGTGCCAGCAGTTACTACAATCGGGGAGCCTACGAGCAGTACTTC	TRBJ2-7	TRBV6-5	.	.
CSVAGTSGRISYEQYF	TGCAGCGTAGCCGGGACTAGCGGGAGGATTTCGTACGAGCAGTACTTC	TRBJ2-7	TRBV29-1	.	TRBD2
CASSRTSGYYNEQFF	TGTGCCAGCAGTCGGACTAGCGGCTATTACAATGAGCAGTTCTTC	TRBJ2-1	TRBV6-5	.	TRBD2
CSVSEVGTDTQYF	TGCAGCGTTTCTGAGGTGGGCACAGATACGCAGTATTTT	TRBJ2-3	TRBV29-1	.	.
CASSLGLSSNEQFF	TGTGCCAGCAGCTTAGGGCTGTCAAGTAATGAGCAGTTCTTC	TRBJ2-1	TRBV7-2	.	.
CASFSLGLASSYNEQFF	TGTGCCAGCTTCTCTTTGGGACTAGCAAGCTCCTACAATGAGCAGTTCTTC	TRBJ2-1	TRBV7-2	.	TRBD2
CASSGRYTGTGEGYEQYF	TGTGCCAGCAGTGGCCGATATACCGGGACAGGGGAAGGGTACGAGCAGTACTTC	TRBJ2-7	TRBV2	.	TRBD1
CASSEPGESGELFF	TGTGCCAGCAGTGAGCCCGGTGAATCCGGGGAGCTGTTTTTT	TRBJ2-2	TRBV6-1	.	.
CASSLGRGGYEQYF	TGTGCCAGCAGCTTAGGGCGGGGGGGCTACGAGCAGTACTTC	TRBJ2-7	TRBV11-3	.	TRBD2
CASSLVSGAVVYGYTF	TGTGCCAGCAGCTTAGTATCAGGGGCCGTAGTCTATGGCTACACCTTC	TRBJ1-2	TRBV11-2	.	.
CASTQRGVSYEQYF	TGTGCCAGCACTCAGCGGGGGGTTTCCTACGAGCAGTACTTC	TRBJ2-7	TRBV7-2	.	TRBD2
CASSGQGAGYGYTF	TGTGCCAGCAGCGGACAGGGGGCCGGCTATGGCTACACCTTC	TRBJ1-2	TRBV2	.	TRBD1
CASSLGHPFNQPQHF	TGTGCCAGCAGCTTGGGACACCCTTTCAATCAGCCCCAGCATTTT	TRBJ1-5	TRBV5-6	.	.
CASSLAADTQYF	TGTGCCAGCAGCTTAGCCGCAGATACGCAGTATTTT	TRBJ2-3	TRBV11-3	.	.
CASSPSGAGPYEQYF	TGCGCCAGCAGCCCATCAGGGGCTGGTCCCTACGAGCAGTACTTC	TRBJ2-7	TRBV4-1	.	.
CASGALSEKLFF	TGTGCCAGCGGGGCCTTATCTGAAAAACTGTTTTTT	TRBJ1-4	TRBV28	.	.
CASSQDADTEAFF	TGTGCCAGCAGCCAAGATGCGGACACTGAAGCTTTCTTT	TRBJ1-1	TRBV4-2	.	.
CASSLTSRNNEQFF	TGCGCCAGCAGCTTGACTAGCCGCAATAATGAGCAGTTCTTC	TRBJ2-1	TRBV5-1	.	.
CASSYLLTGYQPQHF	TGTGCCAGCAGTTACCTTCTGACAGGGTATCAGCCCCAGCATTTT	TRBJ1-5	TRBV28	.	TRBD1
CASSFSGLGREARSEQFF	TGTGCCAGCAGCTTTAGTGGATTAGGGCGGGAGGCTCGCAGTGAGCAGTTCTTC	TRBJ2-1	TRBV7-9	.	TRBD2
CASRRATSLSEQYF	TGCGCCAGCAGACGAGCGACTAGCCTCTCAGAGCAGTACTTC	TRBJ2-7	TRBV5-1	.	TRBD2
CASGEDRTQETQYF	TGCGCCAGCGGTGAGGACAGGACCCAAGAGACCCAGTACTTC	TRBJ2-5	TRBV5-1	.	TRBD1
CAWSDPGGVTDTQYF	TGTGCCTGGAGTGACCCGGGGGGGGTCACAGATACGCAGTATTTT	TRBJ2-3	TRBV30	.	TRBD2
CASSRSGSYEQYF	TGTGCCAGCAGCCGTAGCGGATCCTACGAGCAGTACTTC	TRBJ2-7	TRBV7-8	.	.
CASSLPQGRVEAFF	TGTGCCAGCAGCTTACCCCAGGGAAGAGTCGAAGCTTTCTTT	TRBJ1-1	TRBV7-9	.	.
CASNHRGSGDEQFF	TGCGCCAGCAACCACAGGGGATCAGGGGATGAGCAGTTCTTC	TRBJ2-1	TRBV5-1	.	TRBD1
CASLQGTGNTIYF	TGTGCCAGCCTACAGGGAACTGGAAACACCATATATTTT	TRBJ1-3	TRBV2	.	.
CASTPASQWGDTDTQYF	TGTGCCAGCACCCCGGCCTCCCAGTGGGGGGACACAGATACGCAGTATTTT	TRBJ2-3	TRBV28	.	.
CASSSRQAFSATNEKLFF	TGTGCCAGCAGTTCTCGACAGGCCTTCAGTGCAACTAATGAAAAACTGTTTTTT	TRBJ1-4	TRBV27	.	.
CASSFSGRAYNEQFF	TGTGCCAGCAGCTTTAGCGGGAGGGCCTACAATGAGCAGTTCTTC	TRBJ2-1	TRBV7-9	.	TRBD2
CASSPLAALSTDTQYF	TGTGCCAGTAGTCCCCTAGCGGCCCTAAGTACAGATACGCAGTATTTT	TRBJ2-3	TRBV19	.	TRBD2
CASSPGTSGRAYEQYF	TGTGCCAGCAGCCCAGGGACTAGCGGGAGGGCCTACGAGCAGTACTTC	TRBJ2-7	TRBV7-6	once	TRBD2
CASSPRTGGTDTQYF	TGTGCCAGCAGCCCTCGGACAGGGGGAACAGATACGCAGTATTTT	TRBJ2-3	TRBV9	.	TRBD1
CASSPSLAGGNNEQFF	TGTGCCAGCTCACCATCCCTAGCGGGGGGGAACAATGAGCAGTTCTTC	TRBJ2-1	TRBV18	.	TRBD2
CASSLGWLGQKEQYF	TGTGCCAGCAGCTTGGGTTGGCTGGGACAGAAGGAGCAGTACTTC	TRBJ2-7	TRBV5-5	.	TRBD1
CASSSWDRVTPVDGPQHF	TGTGCCAGCAGCTCCTGGGACAGGGTAACCCCTGTAGATGGGCCCCAGCATTTT	TRBJ1-5	TRBV5-6	.	TRBD1
CASSNSILSYEQYF	TGTGCCAGCAGTAACAGCATACTCTCCTACGAGCAGTACTTC	TRBJ2-7	TRBV6-5	.	.
CASSQDWGGSSYNSPLHF	TGCGCCAGCAGCCAAGATTGGGGCGGATCCTCCTATAATTCACCCCTCCACTTT	TRBJ1-6	TRBV4-3	.	.
CASSLRQGTGELFF	TGTGCCAGCAGTTTGCGACAGGGAACCGGGGAGCTGTTTTTT	TRBJ2-2	TRBV27	.	TRBD1
CASSERQGNQPQHF	TGTGCCAGCAGTGAACGACAGGGCAATCAGCCCCAGCATTTT	TRBJ1-5	TRBV2	.	.
CASSQGQGTYEQYF	TGTGCCAGCAGCCAGGGACAGGGGACCTACGAGCAGTACTTC	TRBJ2-7	TRBV7-9	.	TRBD1
CASSLWGTSGNFNEQFF	TGTGCCAGCAGTTTATGGGGGACTAGCGGGAATTTTAATGAGCAGTTCTTC	TRBJ2-1	TRBV28	.	TRBD2
CASVSSTDTQYF	TGTGCCAGCGTATCTAGCACAGATACGCAGTATTTT	TRBJ2-3	TRBV6-6	.	.
CASSGQGETQYF	TGTGCCAGCAGCGGACAGGGAGAGACCCAGTACTTC	TRBJ2-5	TRBV9	few	TRBD1
CASSQGRGTLSYEQYF	TGTGCCAGCAGCCAAGGTAGGGGAACCCTCTCCTACGAGCAGTACTTC	TRBJ2-7	TRBV14	many	.
CASSPDRAGETQYF	TGTGCCAGCAGCCCGGACAGGGCCGGAGAGACCCAGTACTTC	TRBJ2-5	TRBV14	.	TRBD1
CASSSGQTNSPLHF	TGTGCCAGCAGTTCCGGACAGACTAATTCACCCCTCCACTTT	TRBJ1-6	TRBV6-1	.	.
CASSHAIIGTSASDTQYF	TGCGCCAGCAGCCATGCTATCATCGGGACTAGCGCGAGTGATACGCAGTATTTT	TRBJ2-3	TRBV4-3	.	TRBD2
CASSIRGTWKEQYF	TGTGCCAGCAGTATCAGGGGGACATGGAAAGAGCAGTACTTC	TRBJ2-7	TRBV28	once	TRBD1
CASSIPAGIGEQFF	TGTGCCAGTAGTATCCCTGCAGGGATCGGTGAGCAGTTCTTC	TRBJ2-1	TRBV19	.	.
CASSDLAGGLKDTQYF	TGTGCCAGCAGTGACTTAGCGGGGGGGCTTAAAGATACGCAGTATTTT	TRBJ2-3	TRBV6-1	.	TRBD2
CASSQGQGGPLGQPQHF	TGCGCCAGCAGCCAGGGACAGGGGGGCCCTTTAGGGCAGCCCCAGCATTTT	TRBJ1-5	TRBV4-1	few	TRBD1
CASSQRGGSLLGNTIYF	TGTGCCAGCAGCCAGCGGGGGGGCAGTTTATTGGGAAACACCATATATTTT	TRBJ1-3	TRBV7-2	.	.
CASSPGLTNTGELFF	TGTGCCAGCTCACCCGGACTGACGAACACCGGGGAGCTGTTTTTT	TRBJ2-2	TRBV18	few	.
CASSAGQENTEAFF	TGCGCCAGCAGCGCCGGACAGGAGAACACTGAAGCTTTCTTT	TRBJ1-1	TRBV5-1	few	TRBD1
CASSYKGRGYTF	TGTGCCAGCAGTTACAAGGGGAGGGGCTACACCTTC	TRBJ1-2	TRBV6-5	.	.